This T cell receptor (beta chain) was captured by sequencing in a study of blood T cell repertoires in COVID-19. The overall study: The origin of the acute and convalescent COVID-19 samples was the United States, Italy and Spain. T cells, B-cell-depleted T cells, or PBMCs supplied cDNA or gDNA.

There are 18 residues in the CDR3. Germline values: CDR1 LNHDA, CDR2 SQIVND (reference sequence). The junction had 14 bases not matched to a gene; V was cut back by 4 bases and J by 1 base. Methods used by the authors: The authors estimated nucleated cell counts from reference gene primer amplification. The assay was immunoSEQ multiplex PCR, and TCRdb's table has in-frame clones only and misses some. V, J and clone size were drawn from that table, and D and trimming were deduced from the DNA. The data show fewer than 300,000 clones, more than 75% seen once. The chain is built from TRBV19 and TRBJ2-7, with 9 bases lining up with TRBD1. The source material was peripheral blood. The sequence derives from a woman aged 35 to 49 who had recovered from COVID-19. The CDR3 coding sequence is TGTGCCAGTAGTAAGCGGCGGGTCGGGACAGGGATTTCCTACGAGCAGTACTTC. Its protein product is CASSKRRVGTGISYEQYF.